This T cell receptor (beta chain) stems from a study of blood T cell repertoires in COVID-19. About the study: Samples of COVID-19 (acute and convalescent) were obtained from the United States, Italy and Spain. The analysed material was cDNA or gDNA that came from T cells, B-cell-depleted T cells, or PBMCs.

The CDR3 has 16 residues. Per the study methods: The authors estimated nucleated cell counts from reference gene primer amplification. Sequencing was performed with immunoSEQ multiplex PCR; in TCRdb, only in-frame clones are kept and a portion is missing. That table gives V, J and clone size, and the DNA gave D and trimming. The profile shows 40,000 to 55,000 clones, about 81% of them singletons. This clonotype originated in a man in his forties or fifties with acute or convalescent COVID-19. This chain links TRBV12-2 with TRBJ2-2; the D call in the table, TRBD2, was not verified against the DNA. TRBV12-2 is a listed pseudogene. Sequencing was carried out using peripheral blood. The CDR3 region has the DNA TGTGCAAGTCGCCCTCGGACTTGCGCGAACACCGGGGAGCTGTTTTTT. Translated: CASRPRTCANTGELFF.